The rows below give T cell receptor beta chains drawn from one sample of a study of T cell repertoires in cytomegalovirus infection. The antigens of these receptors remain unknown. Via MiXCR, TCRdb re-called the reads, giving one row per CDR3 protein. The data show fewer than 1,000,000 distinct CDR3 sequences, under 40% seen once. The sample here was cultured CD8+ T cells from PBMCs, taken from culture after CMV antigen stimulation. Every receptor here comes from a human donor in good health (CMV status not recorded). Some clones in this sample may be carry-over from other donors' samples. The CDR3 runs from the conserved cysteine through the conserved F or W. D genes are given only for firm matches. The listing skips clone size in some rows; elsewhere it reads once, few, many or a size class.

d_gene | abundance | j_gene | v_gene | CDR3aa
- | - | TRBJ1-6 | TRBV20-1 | CSAREQTSSYNSPLHF
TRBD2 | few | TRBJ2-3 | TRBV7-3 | CASSSLGPSGVTDTQYF
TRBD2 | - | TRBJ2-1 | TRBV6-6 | CASSYSTSGAKAPSNEQFF
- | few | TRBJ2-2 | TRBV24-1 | CATSDLRLSGELFF
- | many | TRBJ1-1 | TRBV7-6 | CASSTAGIKREAFF
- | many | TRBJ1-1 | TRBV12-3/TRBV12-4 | CASSIGTAEAFF
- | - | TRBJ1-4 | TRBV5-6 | CASSLAGTNEKLFF
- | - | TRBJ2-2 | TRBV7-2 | CASSRQTGPSTGELFF
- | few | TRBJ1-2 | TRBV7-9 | CASSSRQGYTF
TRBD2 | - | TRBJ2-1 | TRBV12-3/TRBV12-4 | CASRSSGGVYNEQFF
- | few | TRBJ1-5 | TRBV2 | CASSDGRAGQPQHF
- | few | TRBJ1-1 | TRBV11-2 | CASSQTNGRTEAFF
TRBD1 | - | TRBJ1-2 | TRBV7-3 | CASSLPRQGVHYGYTF
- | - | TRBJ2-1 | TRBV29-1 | CSVVAGTEQFF